This is a list of T cell receptor beta chains from one sample in a study of blood T cell repertoires in COVID-19. Method: immunoSEQ multiplex PCR; TCRdb's copy keeps in-frame clones and lacks some. This table holds roughly 42,000 clones, around 94% found once. The sequenced sample was peripheral blood. The receptors were gathered from a man aged 45-60 years with COVID-19, enrolled during active disease. Each CDR3 is given with its conserved first and last residue. The order of the fields is V gene, J gene, clone size, D gene, CDR3 protein, CDR3 DNA. A D gene is named only where the DNA matches it firmly. Where a row states a size, it is once, few, many or the class of an expanded clone; other rows omit it.

V: TRBV27
J: TRBJ2-4
size: once
D: TRBD1
CDR3: CASSFLRGLAKNIQYF
DNA: TGTGCCAGCAGTTTTCTCAGGGGGCTTGCCAAAAACATTCAGTACTTC

V: TRBV12-3/TRBV12-4
J: TRBJ2-3
size: .
D: .
CDR3: CASSSLGDTQYF
DNA: TGTGCCAGCAGTTCTCTCGGGGATACGCAGTATTTT

V: TRBV29-1
J: TRBJ2-3
size: .
D: TRBD1
CDR3: CSVARGTTDTQYF
DNA: TGCAGCGTTGCCAGGGGGACCACAGATACGCAGTATTTT

V: TRBV2
J: TRBJ2-3
size: .
D: TRBD2
CDR3: CASGSGADTQYF
DNA: TGTGCCAGCGGTAGCGGGGCAGATACGCAGTATTTT

V: TRBV4-2
J: TRBJ2-7
size: .
D: TRBD2
CDR3: CASSQGLADSYEQYF
DNA: TGTGCCAGCAGCCAAGGACTAGCGGACTCCTACGAGCAGTACTTC

V: TRBV5-6
J: TRBJ1-5
size: .
D: TRBD1
CDR3: CASSQTGRADQPQHF
DNA: TGTGCCAGCAGCCAGACAGGGCGGGCGGATCAGCCCCAGCATTTT

V: TRBV6-2/TRBV6-3
J: TRBJ2-2
size: .
D: .
CDR3: CASSLDYNTGELFF
DNA: TGTGCCAGCAGTTTAGACTACAACACCGGGGAGCTGTTTTTT

V: TRBV25-1
J: TRBJ2-7
size: .
D: .
CDR3: CASSESREEYF
DNA: TGTGCCAGCAGTGAATCGAGAGAGGAGTACTTC

V: TRBV7-2
J: TRBJ1-4
size: .
D: .
CDR3: CASSPSGRRLEKLFF
DNA: TGTGCCAGCAGCCCCTCCGGGAGGAGGCTTGAAAAACTGTTTTTT

V: TRBV9
J: TRBJ1-3
size: .
D: .
CDR3: CASSEPQGSGNTIYF
DNA: TGTGCCAGCAGCGAGCCACAGGGCTCTGGAAACACCATATATTTT

V: TRBV4-3
J: TRBJ1-4
size: .
D: TRBD1
CDR3: CASSQELGYWGQGAATNEKLFF
DNA: TGCGCCAGCAGCCAAGAACTTGGGTACTGGGGACAGGGGGCAGCGACTAATGAAAAACTGTTTTTT

V: TRBV6-5
J: TRBJ1-2
size: .
D: .
CDR3: CASSYSRGHGYTF
DNA: TGTGCCAGCAGTTATAGCAGGGGTCATGGCTACACCTTC

V: TRBV2
J: TRBJ1-1
size: .
D: TRBD1
CDR3: CASTRLPGQGPLEAFF
DNA: TGTGCCAGCACCCGACTCCCGGGACAGGGGCCCCTTGAAGCTTTCTTT

V: TRBV7-9
J: TRBJ2-7
size: few
D: TRBD1
CDR3: CASSTDRGPIWEQYF
DNA: TGTGCCAGCAGCACGGACAGGGGCCCTATCTGGGAGCAGTACTTC

V: TRBV3-1/TRBV3-2
J: TRBJ2-7
size: .
D: TRBD2
CDR3: CASRTTSGRSSSYEQYF
DNA: TGTGCCAGCAGGACCACTAGCGGGAGGAGTTCTTCCTACGAGCAGTACTTC

V: TRBV19
J: TRBJ1-2
size: .
D: .
CDR3: CASSTPSWGRSGYTF
DNA: TGTGCCAGTAGTACCCCGAGCTGGGGGCGGTCTGGCTACACCTTC

V: TRBV5-1
J: TRBJ2-1
size: .
D: TRBD2
CDR3: CASSLAGDVNEQFF
DNA: TGCGCCAGCAGCTTAGCGGGAGATGTCAATGAGCAGTTCTTC

V: TRBV9
J: TRBJ1-1
size: .
D: TRBD1
CDR3: CASSVRDRAPGTEAFF
DNA: TGTGCCAGCAGCGTCCGGGACAGGGCTCCGGGCACTGAAGCTTTCTTT

V: TRBV5-1
J: TRBJ2-1
size: once
D: TRBD2
CDR3: CASSAGGTSGYNEQFF
DNA: TGCGCCAGCAGCGCGGGAGGGACTAGCGGGTACAATGAGCAGTTCTTC

V: TRBV21-1
J: TRBJ2-1
size: once
D: .
CDR3: CASSKRALGVEQFF
DNA: TGTGCCAGCAGCAAGCGCGCTTTGGGAGTTGAGCAGTTCTTC

V: TRBV6-5
J: TRBJ2-3
size: .
D: TRBD2
CDR3: CASKRGVSTDTQYF
DNA: TGTGCCAGCAAGCGGGGGGTTAGCACAGATACGCAGTATTTT

V: TRBV6-6
J: TRBJ1-4
size: .
D: .
CDR3: CASSYSPQVGEKLFF
DNA: TGTGCCAGCAGTTATTCCCCACAGGTGGGAGAAAAACTGTTTTTT

V: TRBV19
J: TRBJ1-6
size: .
D: .
CDR3: CASSIAVNSPLHF
DNA: TGTGCCAGTAGTATAGCCGTGAATTCACCCCTCCACTTT

V: TRBV5-6
J: TRBJ2-2
size: .
D: TRBD1
CDR3: CASSLVTGRDYTGELFF
DNA: TGTGCCAGCAGCTTGGTGACAGGGCGAGATTACACCGGGGAGCTGTTTTTT

V: TRBV5-4
J: TRBJ1-2
size: .
D: TRBD1
CDR3: CASSLPTGDYGYTF
DNA: TGTGCCAGCAGCTTACCGACAGGGGACTATGGCTACACCTTC

V: TRBV4-2
J: TRBJ2-1
size: once
D: .
CDR3: CASSQDSWTTGNEQFF
DNA: TGTGCCAGCAGCCAAGATTCTTGGACTACCGGGAATGAGCAGTTCTTC